This T cell receptor beta chain was observed in a study of T cells in tuberculosis. Looking at the study overall: T cells were selected with CD1B tetramers loaded with glucose monomycolate. Study outcomes and limitations: Classification accuracy was around 85% (AUROC approximately 0.89) with the GMM-specific repertoire.

Latent tuberculosis screening used tuberculin skin test and IGRA at entry. Unsorted cryopreserved PBMC were sequenced, averaging around 100,000 T cells per clinical donor. V gave up 1 base and J gave up 8 bases, with 11 bases separating them. From germline, CDR1 is SGHTA and CDR2 FQGNSA. There are 14 residues in the CDR3. The data were produced by immunoSEQ multiplex PCR, yet TCRdb's version contains in-frame clones alone and is incomplete. The sample carries 35,000 to 40,000 clones, 85% to 95% recorded once. Points on this clone: Its cognate antigen is unknown.

The clonotype comes from a donor aged 10 to 29 with latent tuberculosis or without tuberculosis infection. Some clones in this sample may be carry-over from other donors' samples. Sequencing used PBMCs. The rearrangement uses TRBV7-2 and TRBJ1-4, with a tentative D call TRBD1 (5 bases). CDR3 DNA sequence: TGTGCCAGCAGCTTAGGGGGCCCGACGGAAAAACTGTTTTTT. It yields the protein CASSLGGPTEKLFF. Filled out from reference TRBV7-2 and TRBJ1-4, the complete variable domain reads GAGVSQSPSNKVTEKGKDVELRCDPISGHTALYWYRQSLGQGLEFLIYFQGNSAPDKSGLPSDRFSAERTGGSVSTLTIQRTQQEDSAVYLCASSLGGPTEKLFFGSGTQLSVL.